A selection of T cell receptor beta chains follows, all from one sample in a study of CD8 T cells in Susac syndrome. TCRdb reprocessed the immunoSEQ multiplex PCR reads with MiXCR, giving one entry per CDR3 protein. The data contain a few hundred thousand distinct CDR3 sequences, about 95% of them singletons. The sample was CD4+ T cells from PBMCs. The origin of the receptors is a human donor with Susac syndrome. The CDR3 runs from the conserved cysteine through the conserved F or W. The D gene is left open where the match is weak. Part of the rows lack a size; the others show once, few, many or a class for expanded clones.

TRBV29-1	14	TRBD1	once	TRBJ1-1	CSVDSDRMGTEAFF	TGCAGCGTTGATTCGGACAGGATGGGCACTGAAGCTTTCTTT
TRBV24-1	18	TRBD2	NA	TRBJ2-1	CATSDLAGAPHSYNEQFF	TGTGCCACCAGTGATCTAGCGGGGGCGCCTCACTCCTACAATGAGCAGTTCTTC
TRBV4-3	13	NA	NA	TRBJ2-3	CASSQGRVDTQYF	TGCGCCAGCAGCCAAGGTCGTGTAGATACGCAGTATTTT
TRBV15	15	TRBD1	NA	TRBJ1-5	CATSRWTGEDQPQHF	TGTGCCACCAGCAGATGGACAGGGGAGGATCAGCCCCAGCATTTT
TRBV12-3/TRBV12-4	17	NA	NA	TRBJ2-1	CASSSPAIRSSYNEQFF	TGTGCCAGCAGTTCCCCAGCTATACGAAGCTCCTACAATGAGCAGTTCTTC
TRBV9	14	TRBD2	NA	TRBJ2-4	CASSVAGGPNIQYF	TGTGCCAGCAGCGTCGCGGGGGGGCCCAACATTCAGTACTTC
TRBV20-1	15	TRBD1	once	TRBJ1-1	CSSIGDRGSSTEAFF	TGCAGTTCGATAGGGGACAGGGGGTCGAGCACTGAAGCTTTCTTT
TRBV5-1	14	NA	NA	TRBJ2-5	CASSWAQGRETQYF	TGCGCCAGCAGCTGGGCCCAGGGCCGGGAGACCCAGTACTTC
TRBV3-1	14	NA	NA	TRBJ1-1	CASSQGQEGTEAFF	TGTGCCAGCAGCCAAGGTCAGGAAGGGACTGAAGCTTTCTTT
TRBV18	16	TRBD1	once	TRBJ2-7	CASSPRGTGEVREQYF	TGTGCCAGCTCACCACGAGGGACAGGGGAGGTGCGGGAGCAGTACTTC
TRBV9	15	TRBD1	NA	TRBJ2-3	CASSGQGAETDTQYF	TGTGCCAGCAGCGGGCAGGGGGCTGAAACAGATACGCAGTATTTT
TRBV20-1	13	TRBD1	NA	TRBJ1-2	CSARLDREFGYTF	TGCAGTGCTAGACTCGACAGGGAGTTTGGCTACACCTTC
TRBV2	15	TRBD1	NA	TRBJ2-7	CASLPGQGTPYEQYF	TGTGCCAGCTTACCCGGACAGGGCACGCCCTACGAGCAGTACTTC
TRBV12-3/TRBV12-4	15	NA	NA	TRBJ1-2	CASRAFRGSTDGYTF	TGTGCCAGCAGGGCTTTTCGGGGTTCAACGGATGGCTACACCTTC
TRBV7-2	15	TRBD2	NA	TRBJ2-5	CASRRSSGGRETQYF	TGTGCCAGCAGACGTTCTAGCGGGGGGCGTGAGACCCAGTACTTC
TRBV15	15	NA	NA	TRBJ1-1	CATSRGGGRDTEAFF	TGTGCCACCAGCAGAGGCGGGGGAAGGGACACTGAAGCTTTCTTT
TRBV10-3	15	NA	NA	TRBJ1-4	CAISRGLETNEKLFF	TGTGCCATCAGTCGGGGGCTGGAGACTAATGAAAAACTGTTTTTT
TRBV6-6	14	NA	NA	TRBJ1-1	CACRGSGANTEAFF	TGTGCCTGCCGTGGGTCCGGGGCCAACACTGAAGCTTTCTTT
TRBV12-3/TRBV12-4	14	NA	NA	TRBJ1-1	CASTSGRDGTEAFF	TGTGCCAGCACCTCCGGGCGGGATGGCACTGAAGCTTTCTTT
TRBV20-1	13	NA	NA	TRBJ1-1	CSAPGGRRREAFF	TGCAGTGCTCCGGGGGGGAGGCGTCGTGAAGCTTTCTTT
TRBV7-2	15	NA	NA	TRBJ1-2	CASSSPTRGGYGYTF	TGTGCCAGCAGCTCCCCGACGAGGGGTGGTTATGGCTACACCTTC
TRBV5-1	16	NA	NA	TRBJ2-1	CASRPSGGARNNEQFF	TGCGCCAGCAGGCCTTCCGGCGGGGCTAGGAACAATGAGCAGTTCTTC
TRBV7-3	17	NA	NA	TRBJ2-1	CASSTQVGGGAYNEQFF	TGTGCCAGCAGCACCCAGGTCGGCGGGGGCGCTTACAATGAGCAGTTCTTC
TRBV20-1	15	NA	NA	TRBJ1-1	CSARDAQTYNTEAFF	TGCAGTGCTAGAGATGCACAGACTTATAACACTGAAGCTTTCTTT
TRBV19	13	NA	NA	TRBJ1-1	CASSKEGRSEAFF	TGTGCCAGTAGTAAGGAGGGACGCTCCGAAGCTTTCTTT
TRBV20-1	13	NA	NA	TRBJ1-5	CSAREGAREPQHF	TGCAGTGCTAGAGAGGGGGCCAGGGAGCCCCAGCATTTT
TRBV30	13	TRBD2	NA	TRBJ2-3	CAWSLAGADTQYF	TGTGCCTGGAGCCTAGCGGGGGCAGATACGCAGTATTTT
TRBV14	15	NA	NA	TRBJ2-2	CASTRGGTNTGELFF	TGTGCCAGCACCAGAGGGGGGACTAACACCGGGGAGCTGTTTTTT
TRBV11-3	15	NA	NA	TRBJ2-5	CASSLGSDFQETQYF	TGTGCCAGCAGCTTAGGAAGTGACTTTCAAGAGACCCAGTACTTC
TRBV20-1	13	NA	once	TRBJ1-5	CSASSDSNQPQHF	TGCAGTGCTAGCTCCGATAGCAATCAGCCCCAGCATTTT
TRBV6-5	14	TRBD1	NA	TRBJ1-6	CASTTGTVNSPLHF	TGTGCCAGTACCACCGGGACAGTTAATTCACCCCTCCACTTT
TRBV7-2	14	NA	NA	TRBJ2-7	CASSFWTAAGEQYF	TGTGCCAGCAGCTTTTGGACAGCGGCCGGCGAGCAGTACTTC
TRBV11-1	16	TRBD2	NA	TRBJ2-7	CASRPGGEESSYEQYF	TGTGCCAGCCGACCCGGGGGGGAGGAATCCTCCTACGAGCAGTACTTC
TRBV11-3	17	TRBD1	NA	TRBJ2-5	CASSLGSRTGGAETQYF	TGTGCCAGCAGCTTAGGCTCGCGGACAGGGGGCGCGGAGACCCAGTACTTC
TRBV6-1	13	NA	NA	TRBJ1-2	CASSVHRDGGYTF	TGTGCCAGCAGTGTCCACAGGGACGGTGGCTACACCTTC
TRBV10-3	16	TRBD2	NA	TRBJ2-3	CAISQTSGGSTDTQYF	TGTGCCATCAGCCAGACTAGCGGGGGGAGCACAGATACGCAGTATTTT
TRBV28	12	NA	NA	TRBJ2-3	CASISGADTQYF	TGTGCCAGCATAAGTGGGGCAGATACGCAGTATTTT
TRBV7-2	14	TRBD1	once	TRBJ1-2	CASRIIDRDDGYTF	TGTGCCAGCAGGATAATCGACAGGGATGACGGCTACACCTTC
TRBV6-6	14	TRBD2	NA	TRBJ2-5	CASSYSPGGETQYF	TGTGCCAGCAGTTACTCGCCGGGAGGAGAGACCCAGTACTTC
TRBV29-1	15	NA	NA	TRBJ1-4	CSVEPEDSTNEKLFF	TGCAGCGTTGAGCCAGAAGACTCAACTAATGAAAAACTGTTTTTT
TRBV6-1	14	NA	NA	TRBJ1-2	CASRDNRVPYGYTF	TGTGCCAGCAGAGATAACAGGGTTCCCTATGGCTACACCTTC
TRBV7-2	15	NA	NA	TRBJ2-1	CASSLDASSYNEQFF	TGTGCCAGCAGCTTAGACGCTAGCTCCTACAATGAGCAGTTCTTC
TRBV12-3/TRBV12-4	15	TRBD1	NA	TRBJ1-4	CASSPWDRGKEKLFF	TGTGCCAGCAGTCCCTGGGACAGGGGGAAGGAAAAACTGTTTTTT
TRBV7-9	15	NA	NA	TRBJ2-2	CASSHYGQNTGELFF	TGTGCCAGCAGCCATTATGGACAGAACACCGGGGAGCTGTTTTTT
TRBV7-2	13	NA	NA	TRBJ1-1	CASSLEIGTEAFF	TGTGCCAGCAGCTTAGAGATCGGCACTGAAGCTTTCTTT
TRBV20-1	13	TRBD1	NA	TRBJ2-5	CSASGQNRETQYF	TGCAGTGCTTCGGGACAGAACCGAGAGACCCAGTACTTC
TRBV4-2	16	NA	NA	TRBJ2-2	CASNQAAGPAGGELFF	TGTGCCAGCAACCAAGCCGCAGGCCCCGCTGGCGGGGAGCTGTTTTTT
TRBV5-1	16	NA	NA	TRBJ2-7	CASSLVQGGSGSEQYF	TGCGCCAGCAGCTTGGTTCAGGGGGGTTCTGGTAGCGAGCAGTACTTC
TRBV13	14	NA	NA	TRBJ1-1	CASSPRTENTEAFF	TGTGCCAGCAGCCCCCGGACAGAGAACACTGAAGCTTTCTTT
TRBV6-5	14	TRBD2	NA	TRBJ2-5	CASRQTHGGETQYF	TGTGCCAGCAGACAAACCCACGGGGGGGAGACCCAGTACTTC
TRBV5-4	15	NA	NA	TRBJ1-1	CASSLRMGEHTEAFF	TGTGCCAGCAGCTTGAGGATGGGGGAGCACACTGAAGCTTTCTTT
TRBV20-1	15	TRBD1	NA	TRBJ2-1	CSARGPGQGYNEQFF	TGCAGTGCTAGAGGTCCGGGACAGGGCTACAATGAGCAGTTCTTC
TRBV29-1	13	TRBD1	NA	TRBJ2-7	CSVGTGRSYEQYF	TGCAGCGTTGGGACAGGGCGCTCCTACGAGCAGTACTTC
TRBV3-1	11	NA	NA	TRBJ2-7	CASSRSSEQYF	TGTGCCAGCAGCCGTTCCAGCGAGCAGTACTTC
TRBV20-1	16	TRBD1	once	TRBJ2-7	CSASPTGAGPFYEQYF	TGCAGTGCTAGTCCTACAGGGGCCGGACCCTTCTACGAGCAGTACTTC
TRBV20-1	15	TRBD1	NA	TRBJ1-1	CSARDRDRMNTEAFF	TGCAGTGCTAGAGATCGGGACAGGATGAACACTGAAGCTTTCTTT
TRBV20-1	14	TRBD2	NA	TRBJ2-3	CSGGTSPATDTQYF	TGCAGCGGGGGGACTAGCCCGGCCACAGATACGCAGTATTTT